These T cell receptor beta chains were read from a single sample in a study of shared T cell receptors in the human thymus. The protocol was immunoSEQ multiplex PCR, while the TCRdb copy is restricted to in-frame clones and leaves out a portion. The sample contains more than 300,000 clones, around 93% of which appear only once. Input material: thymocytes. The origin of the receptors is a human donor. Both conserved end residues are part of each CDR3. D genes are given only for firm matches. Not every row has a clone size; where given, it reads once, few, many or a size class.

J: TRBJ2-3; D: NA; size: NA; V: TRBV7-7; DNA: TGTGCTAGCAGCTTAGCAATTAGCACAGATACGCAGTATTTT; CDR3: CASSLAISTDTQYF
J: TRBJ2-3; D: TRBD2; size: NA; V: TRBV13; DNA: TGTGCCAGCAGCTTCCCGGGACTAGCGGGGCTCAGCACAGATACGCAGTATTTT; CDR3: CASSFPGLAGLSTDTQYF
J: TRBJ2-7; D: NA; size: NA; V: TRBV5-8; DNA: TGTGCCAGCAGCCCTCGGGTAACCTACGAGCAGTACTTC; CDR3: CASSPRVTYEQYF
J: TRBJ2-7; D: TRBD1; size: NA; V: TRBV25-1; DNA: TGTGCCAGCAGTGATTTCCGGGACAGGGCCTTAGAGCAGTACTTC; CDR3: CASSDFRDRALEQYF
J: TRBJ2-7; D: NA; size: NA; V: TRBV5-5; DNA: TGTGCCAGCAGCTTTTCTCGGGGCCCTACCTACGAGCAGTACTTC; CDR3: CASSFSRGPTYEQYF
J: TRBJ2-1; D: TRBD1; size: NA; V: TRBV18; DNA: TGTGCCAGCTCACCAGAGGGGACAGGGCATTCTCACAATGAGCAGTTCTTC; CDR3: CASSPEGTGHSHNEQFF
J: TRBJ2-7; D: NA; size: NA; V: TRBV28; DNA: TGTGCCAGCAGTCCTCGGGACATCCGCGAGCAGTACTTC; CDR3: CASSPRDIREQYF
J: TRBJ2-5; D: NA; size: NA; V: TRBV27; DNA: TGTGCCAGCAGTGTCAGGGTGAGAGAGACCCAGTACTTC; CDR3: CASSVRVRETQYF
J: TRBJ1-2; D: NA; size: NA; V: TRBV7-8; DNA: TGTGCCAGCAGCTCATTTGGGACGGTGTGGGGCTACACCTTC; CDR3: CASSSFGTVWGYTF
J: TRBJ2-6; D: TRBD1; size: once; V: TRBV7-3; DNA: TGTGCCAGCAGCTTACTTGGGACAGGCCTTGGCGCTGGGGCCAACGTCCTGACTTTC; CDR3: CASSLLGTGLGAGANVLTF
J: TRBJ2-1; D: TRBD1; size: NA; V: TRBV28; DNA: TGTGCCAGCGCTTCAGTGAGGACAGGCGACAATGAGCAGTTCTTC; CDR3: CASASVRTGDNEQFF
J: TRBJ2-1; D: NA; size: NA; V: TRBV28; DNA: TGTGCCAGCAGTCCCACCGGGACTGGCGACAATGAGCAGTTCTTC; CDR3: CASSPTGTGDNEQFF
J: TRBJ1-2; D: NA; size: NA; V: TRBV10-1; DNA: TGCGCCAGCAGTGCGGGCAGCGGTAACTATGGCTACACCTTC; CDR3: CASSAGSGNYGYTF
J: TRBJ2-5; D: NA; size: NA; V: TRBV4-3; DNA: TGCGCCAGCAGCCGGACCCAGGCCTTAGGGGAGACCCAGTACTTC; CDR3: CASSRTQALGETQYF
J: TRBJ2-2; D: NA; size: NA; V: TRBV15; DNA: TGTGCCACCAGCAGGCTGGGGAGGCCGAAGGGGACCGGGGAGCTGTTTTTT; CDR3: CATSRLGRPKGTGELFF
J: TRBJ2-1; D: TRBD1; size: NA; V: TRBV10-3; DNA: TGTGCCACAAAGGACAGGGGGTGGTATGAGCAGTTCTTC; CDR3: CATKDRGWYEQFF
J: TRBJ1-1; D: NA; size: NA; V: TRBV6-5; DNA: TGTGCCAGCAGTTACAGTCAGAGAAACACTGAAGCTTTCTTT; CDR3: CASSYSQRNTEAFF
J: TRBJ2-3; D: TRBD2; size: NA; V: TRBV30; DNA: TGTGCCTGGAGTGACCCCCCCACTAGCGGCACAGATACGCAGTATTTT; CDR3: CAWSDPPTSGTDTQYF
J: TRBJ2-2; D: NA; size: NA; V: TRBV4-3; DNA: TGCGCCAGCAGCCGTCTCCAGGGGAAACAGCTCCCCACCGGGGAGCTGTTTTTT; CDR3: CASSRLQGKQLPTGELFF
J: TRBJ2-7; D: NA; size: NA; V: TRBV28; DNA: TGTGCCAGCAGTTCACAGGAGTCCTACGAGCAGTACTTC; CDR3: CASSSQESYEQYF
J: TRBJ2-7; D: NA; size: NA; V: TRBV20-1; DNA: TGCAGTGCTAGGAACAGGGTCGAGCAGTACTTC; CDR3: CSARNRVEQYF
J: TRBJ2-7; D: TRBD2; size: NA; V: TRBV10-2; DNA: TGCGCCAGCAGTGAGTCACTAGCGGGACCTACCTACGAGCAGTACTTC; CDR3: CASSESLAGPTYEQYF
J: TRBJ1-2; D: TRBD1; size: NA; V: TRBV19; DNA: TGTGCCAGTAGTCTAAAAGCCCCAGCCTGGCCCCAAAACAGGGGATTCTATGGCTACACCTTC; CDR3: CASSLKAPAWPQNRGFYGYTF
J: TRBJ2-7; D: NA; size: NA; V: TRBV15; DNA: TGTGCCACCAGCATCGGCCAGCCCGCCTACGAGCAGTACTTC; CDR3: CATSIGQPAYEQYF
J: TRBJ2-7; D: NA; size: once; V: TRBV6-4; DNA: TGTGCCAGCAGTAGACCCGCGGCGGCTACCTACGAGCAGTACTTC; CDR3: CASSRPAAATYEQYF
J: TRBJ2-7; D: NA; size: NA; V: TRBV14; DNA: TGTGCCAGCAGCCAACCGCACACCCGGCCCTACGAGCAGTACTTC; CDR3: CASSQPHTRPYEQYF
J: TRBJ1-1; D: NA; size: NA; V: TRBV18; DNA: TGTGCCAGCTCACCACCGGGACGCCTCAACACTGAAGCTTTCTTT; CDR3: CASSPPGRLNTEAFF
J: TRBJ2-1; D: TRBD2; size: NA; V: TRBV6-4; DNA: TGTGCCAGCACTAAGTCAGCGGGAAGCAATGAGCAGTTCTTC; CDR3: CASTKSAGSNEQFF
J: TRBJ1-1; D: NA; size: NA; V: TRBV4-3; DNA: TGCGCCAGCAGCCAAGACCCCTCCTTGGGGCTCTCCCGAATGTCGGACACTGAAGCTTTCTTT; CDR3: CASSQDPSLGLSRMSDTEAFF
J: TRBJ2-3; D: TRBD2; size: NA; V: TRBV15; DNA: TGTGCCACCAGCAGACGGGTCGGACTAGCGAAATTCACAGATACGCAGTATTTT; CDR3: CATSRRVGLAKFTDTQYF
J: TRBJ2-1; D: TRBD2; size: NA; V: TRBV27; DNA: TGTGCCAGCAGTCCCGACCTAGCGGGAGACCCCTACAATGAGCAGTTCTTC; CDR3: CASSPDLAGDPYNEQFF
J: TRBJ1-5; D: TRBD1; size: few; V: TRBV27; DNA: TGTGCCAGCGGCCTGAAGACAGGGACTTCGTATAGCAATCAGCCCCAGCATTTT; CDR3: CASGLKTGTSYSNQPQHF
J: TRBJ2-6; D: NA; size: once; V: TRBV19; DNA: TGTGCCAGTAGAGGGGGGTCTGGGGCCAACGTCCTGACTTTC; CDR3: CASRGGSGANVLTF
J: TRBJ2-7; D: TRBD1; size: NA; V: TRBV6-6; DNA: TGTGCCAGCAGTTACAACGACAGGGCCCACGAGCAGTACTTC; CDR3: CASSYNDRAHEQYF
J: TRBJ1-1; D: TRBD1; size: once; V: TRBV4-1; DNA: TGCGCCAGCAGCCGATGGACAGGGGATATGAACACTGAAGCTTTCTTT; CDR3: CASSRWTGDMNTEAFF
J: TRBJ2-5; D: NA; size: NA; V: TRBV15; DNA: TGTGCCACCGAGGGGGGCAGGGGGATTGGAGAGACCCAGTACTTC; CDR3: CATEGGRGIGETQYF
J: TRBJ1-5; D: NA; size: NA; V: TRBV28; DNA: TGTGCCAGCCAGGGGATCATATGGGTTAGCAATCAGCCCCAGCATTTT; CDR3: CASQGIIWVSNQPQHF
J: TRBJ2-2; D: NA; size: NA; V: TRBV7-9; DNA: TGTGCCAGCAGCCCAACAGCGGTCGACACCGGGGAGCTGTTTTTT; CDR3: CASSPTAVDTGELFF
J: TRBJ2-3; D: TRBD2; size: NA; V: TRBV9; DNA: TGTGCCAGCAGCGTAGGACTAGCGGTCACAGATACGCAGTATTTT; CDR3: CASSVGLAVTDTQYF
J: TRBJ2-1; D: NA; size: NA; V: TRBV9; DNA: TGTGCCCGCAGCGTGACAGTATACAATGAGCAGTTCTTC; CDR3: CARSVTVYNEQFF
J: TRBJ2-7; D: NA; size: NA; V: TRBV4-1; DNA: TGCGCCACCCCGAAGAGGGGGTCGGGGTACGAGCAGTACTTC; CDR3: CATPKRGSGYEQYF
J: TRBJ1-1; D: NA; size: NA; V: TRBV4-1; DNA: TGCGCCAGCAGCCCAGCGACGAGAGGGAACACTGAAGCTTTCTTT; CDR3: CASSPATRGNTEAFF
J: TRBJ2-3; D: TRBD2; size: NA; V: TRBV10-1; DNA: TGCGCCAGCAGTGAGAGGCTAGCGGATTGCACAGATACGCAGTATTTT; CDR3: CASSERLADCTDTQYF
J: TRBJ2-3; D: TRBD1; size: NA; V: TRBV6-1; DNA: TGTGCCAGCTTGGGACAGGGTTTAACAGATACGCAGTATTTT; CDR3: CASLGQGLTDTQYF
J: TRBJ2-7; D: TRBD1; size: once; V: TRBV28; DNA: TGTGCCAGCAGTCTAGGCGGACAGTCAGGGGGTTATCTATATAAGTACTTC; CDR3: CASSLGGQSGGYLYKYF
J: TRBJ2-7; D: TRBD2; size: NA; V: TRBV11-2; DNA: TGTGCCAGCAGCTTAGATGCCCCCACCGGGAGGATCATAGCGGCCGAGCAGTACTTC; CDR3: CASSLDAPTGRIIAAEQYF
J: TRBJ2-5; D: TRBD2; size: NA; V: TRBV12-5; DNA: TGTGCTAGTGGTATAGCGGGAGGGCCCCAAGAGACCCAGTACTTC; CDR3: CASGIAGGPQETQYF
J: TRBJ2-5; D: NA; size: NA; V: TRBV27; DNA: TGTGCCAGCAGTTTACTCCAGGGGACACAAGAGACCCAGTACTTC; CDR3: CASSLLQGTQETQYF
J: TRBJ2-5; D: NA; size: NA; V: TRBV6-1; DNA: TGTGCCAGCAGTGAGCCCCTAGGGCGCGGGGACATCCAAGAGACCCAGTACTTC; CDR3: CASSEPLGRGDIQETQYF
J: TRBJ2-4; D: NA; size: NA; V: TRBV5-6; DNA: TGTGCCAGCAGCTTGGCCGACCCGGGGCGGGAAAACATTCAGTACTTC; CDR3: CASSLADPGRENIQYF
J: TRBJ1-5; D: NA; size: NA; V: TRBV7-8; DNA: TGTGCCAGCAGTGTAGGCAGTCCCAACCAGCCCCAGCATTTT; CDR3: CASSVGSPNQPQHF
J: TRBJ1-6; D: TRBD1; size: NA; V: TRBV30; DNA: TGTGCAAACGGACAGGGGGAACATTCACCCCTCCACTTT; CDR3: CANGQGEHSPLHF
J: TRBJ2-3; D: TRBD2; size: NA; V: TRBV4-2; DNA: TGTGCCAGCAGGAAGGGGGGGCTAGCGGGTGCTAGCACAGATACGCAGTATTTT; CDR3: CASRKGGLAGASTDTQYF
J: TRBJ2-6; D: NA; size: NA; V: TRBV4-1; DNA: TGCGCCAGCAGCCAAGGGACTGGGGCCAACGTCCTGACTTTC; CDR3: CASSQGTGANVLTF
J: TRBJ1-2; D: NA; size: NA; V: TRBV7-9; DNA: TGTGCCAGCAGCTTGTACGGCTACACCTTC; CDR3: CASSLYGYTF
J: TRBJ2-6; D: NA; size: NA; V: TRBV28; DNA: TGTGCCAGCAGTTTGTGGTATTCTGGGGCCAACGTCCTGACTTTC; CDR3: CASSLWYSGANVLTF
J: TRBJ1-4; D: NA; size: once; V: TRBV30; DNA: TGTGCCTGTGATCCGGGACCCCGAGGATCTACTAATGAAAAACTGTTTTTT; CDR3: CACDPGPRGSTNEKLFF